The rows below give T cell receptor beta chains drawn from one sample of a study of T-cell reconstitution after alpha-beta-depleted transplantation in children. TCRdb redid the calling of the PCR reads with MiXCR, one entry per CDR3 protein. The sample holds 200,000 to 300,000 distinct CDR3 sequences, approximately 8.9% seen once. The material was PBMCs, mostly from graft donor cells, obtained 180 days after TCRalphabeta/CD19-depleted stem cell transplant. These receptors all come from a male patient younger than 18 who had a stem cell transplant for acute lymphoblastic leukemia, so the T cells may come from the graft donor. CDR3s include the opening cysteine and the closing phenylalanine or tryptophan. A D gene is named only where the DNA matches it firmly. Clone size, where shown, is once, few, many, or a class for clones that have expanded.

CSAGSTGFDGYTF	TGCAGTGCTGGCTCAACAGGGTTTGATGGCTACACCTTC	TRBJ1-2	.	TRBV20-1	many
CASSSRPLYEQYF	TGTGCCAGCAGCTCTAGGCCCCTCTACGAGCAGTACTTC	TRBJ2-7	.	TRBV6-6	few
CASSFLTGETQYF	TGTGCCAGCTCTTTCCTGACCGGGGAGACCCAGTACTTC	TRBJ2-5	.	TRBV18	few
CASSLSSVGPEKQYF	TGCGCCAGCAGCCTCTCTTCCGTAGGCCCAGAGAAGCAGTACTTC	TRBJ2-7	.	TRBV4-3	many
CASSPVGGLAEAFF	TGTGCCAGCAGCCCCGTCGGGGGGCTCGCTGAAGCTTTCTTT	TRBJ1-1	.	TRBV3-1	many
CATSLGGWDSPLHF	TGTGCCACCAGTCTCGGGGGGTGGGATTCACCCCTCCACTTT	TRBJ1-6	.	TRBV15	many
CASQRRGSETQYF	TGTGCCAGCCAACGCAGGGGTAGCGAGACCCAGTACTTC	TRBJ2-5	.	TRBV7-9	many
CASSLRNGQPQHF	TGTGCCAGCAGTTTAAGGAATGGGCAGCCCCAGCATTTT	TRBJ1-5	.	TRBV12-3/TRBV12-4	many
CASSLRTGGNTEAFF	TGTGCCAGCAGCTTACGGACAGGAGGGAACACTGAAGCTTTCTTT	TRBJ1-1	TRBD1	TRBV28	many
CASSTTGENQPQHF	TGTGCCAGTAGTACGACAGGTGAAAATCAGCCCCAGCATTTT	TRBJ1-5	.	TRBV19	many
CASNPGAGYNTEAFF	TGTGCCAGCAATCCCGGGGCGGGATATAACACTGAAGCTTTCTTT	TRBJ1-1	.	TRBV12-3/TRBV12-4	many
CATSSGGGGYRNQPQHF	TGTGCCACCAGTAGTGGGGGGGGAGGATATAGGAATCAGCCCCAGCATTTT	TRBJ1-5	.	TRBV24-1	many
CASSILTYEQYF	TGTGCCAGCAGTATTCTTACCTACGAGCAGTACTTC	TRBJ2-7	.	TRBV28	many
CASSPRQAPSYEQYF	TGTGCCAGCAGTCCTCGACAGGCCCCATCCTACGAGCAGTACTTC	TRBJ2-7	.	TRBV12-3/TRBV12-4	many
CASSSQDNYGYTF	TGTGCCAGCAGCTCACAGGATAACTATGGCTACACCTTC	TRBJ1-2	.	TRBV28	.
CASSYSVGTSADTQYF	TGTGCCAGCAGTTACAGTGTGGGGACTAGCGCAGATACGCAGTATTTT	TRBJ2-3	TRBD2	TRBV6-5	.
CASRRISGDLYTGELFF	TGTGCCAGCAGAAGAATTAGCGGGGACCTTTACACCGGGGAGCTGTTTTTT	TRBJ2-2	TRBD2	TRBV7-9	many
CASSGDGYNVQFF	TGTGCCAGTAGTGGGGACGGATACAATGTGCAGTTCTTC	TRBJ2-1	.	TRBV19	.
CSARLRFNQPQHF	TGCAGTGCTAGGCTCAGATTTAATCAGCCCCAGCATTTT	TRBJ1-5	.	TRBV20-1	many
CASSVRGTGSTGELFF	TGCGCCAGCAGCGTCCGGGGGACAGGGAGTACCGGGGAGCTGTTTTTT	TRBJ2-2	TRBD1	TRBV4-3	many
CASKFFAVSGANVLTF	TGTGCCAGCAAGTTTTTTGCCGTCTCTGGGGCCAACGTCCTGACTTTC	TRBJ2-6	.	TRBV21-1	many
CSVEERGQEVSGNTIYF	TGCAGCGTTGAAGAAAGAGGACAGGAGGTCTCTGGAAACACCATATATTTT	TRBJ1-3	TRBD1	TRBV29-1	many
CASSFPHRGFLGEQYF	TGTGCCAGCAGTTTTCCCCACAGGGGGTTCTTAGGTGAGCAGTACTTC	TRBJ2-7	TRBD1	TRBV28	few
CATSEARLNYGYTF	TGTGCCACCAGTGAAGCCAGACTCAACTATGGCTACACCTTC	TRBJ1-2	.	TRBV24-1	many
CSAGGITRGGGKETQYF	TGCAGTGCGGGAGGAATAACCCGGGGGGGCGGAAAAGAGACCCAGTACTTC	TRBJ2-5	TRBD2	TRBV20-1	few
CASSYGAVTDTQYF	TGTGCCAGCAGTTATGGGGCTGTCACAGATACGCAGTATTTT	TRBJ2-3	.	TRBV12-3/TRBV12-4	many
CASSSRLPYEQYF	TGTGCCAGCAGTTCCCGGCTTCCCTACGAGCAGTACTTC	TRBJ2-7	.	TRBV28	many
CASSVGLVTGGLERRAYEQYF	TGTGCCAGCAGCGTAGGACTCGTGACAGGGGGCCTCGAAAGGAGGGCCTACGAGCAGTACTTC	TRBJ2-7	TRBD1	TRBV9	many
CSVEDYGAASGSYEQYF	TGCAGCGTTGAAGATTATGGTGCGGCTAGCGGGAGCTACGAGCAGTACTTC	TRBJ2-7	TRBD2	TRBV29-1	many
CSGEPGQQETQYF	TGCAGTGGGGAACCGGGACAGCAAGAGACCCAGTACTTC	TRBJ2-5	TRBD1	TRBV20-1	many
CASSLEVTNQPQHF	TGTGCCAGCAGCTTAGAGGTCACCAATCAGCCCCAGCATTTT	TRBJ1-5	.	TRBV7-6	many
CASTPGGRDNEQFF	TGTGCCAGCACCCCGGGGGGCCGAGACAATGAGCAGTTCTTC	TRBJ2-1	.	TRBV12-3/TRBV12-4	many
CASSSWDLSYEQYF	TGTGCCAGCAGCTCTTGGGACCTCTCCTACGAGCAGTACTTC	TRBJ2-7	.	TRBV7-2	few
CASSQTGGSSKNIQYF	TGTGCCAGCAGCCAGACAGGGGGCTCGTCCAAAAACATTCAGTACTTC	TRBJ2-4	TRBD1	TRBV3-1	many
CASSRRGINTEAFF	TGTGCCAGCAGTCGGAGGGGTATCAACACTGAAGCTTTCTTT	TRBJ1-1	.	TRBV25-1	many
CASSDEGPGIQYF	TGCGCCAGCAGTGATGAGGGACCGGGCATTCAGTACTTC	TRBJ2-4	.	TRBV10-1	many
CASRRQGADQPQHF	TGTGCCAGCAGGAGACAGGGGGCGGATCAGCCCCAGCATTTT	TRBJ1-5	TRBD1	TRBV6-1	many
CASSPGGTASYNEQFF	TGTGCCAGCAGCCCCGGCGGGACGGCCTCCTACAATGAGCAGTTCTTC	TRBJ2-1	.	TRBV7-9	many
CASSWGQASSGANVLTF	TGCGCCAGCAGCTGGGGACAGGCCAGCTCTGGGGCCAACGTCCTGACTTTC	TRBJ2-6	TRBD1	TRBV5-1	many
CASSLSDRPFF	TGTGCCAGCAGCTTATCGGACAGGCCTTTCTTT	TRBJ1-1	TRBD1	TRBV7-8	once
CASSLNIGGNTGELFF	TGCGCCAGCAGCTTAAATATAGGAGGAAACACCGGGGAGCTGTTTTTT	TRBJ2-2	.	TRBV5-1	many
CSATTWTGEKNIQYF	TGCAGTGCTACGACTTGGACAGGGGAGAAAAACATTCAGTACTTC	TRBJ2-4	TRBD1	TRBV20-1	.
CASSLKIEAFF	TGTGCCAGCAGCTTAAAGATTGAAGCTTTCTTT	TRBJ1-1	.	TRBV7-9	many
CASEGGGERQYF	TGTGCTAGTGAGGGGGGCGGGGAGAGGCAGTACTTC	TRBJ2-7	.	TRBV7-7	.
CASTVDMGCEKLFF	TGCGCCAGCACCGTTGATATGGGCTGTGAAAAACTGTTTTTT	TRBJ1-4	.	TRBV23-1	many
CATDSWNTGELFF	TGTGCCACCGACAGTTGGAACACCGGGGAGCTGTTTTTT	TRBJ2-2	.	TRBV24-1	many
CASSFWASEEQYF	TGTGCCAGCAGTTTCTGGGCGTCTGAGGAGCAGTACTTC	TRBJ2-7	.	TRBV28	many
CATSFSVGDTQYF	TGTGCCACTTCCTTTTCGGTCGGTGATACGCAGTATTTT	TRBJ2-3	.	TRBV6-1	many
CASSLGDGNSPLHF	TGTGCCAGCAGCTTGGGAGACGGGAATTCACCCCTCCACTTT	TRBJ1-6	.	TRBV5-4	many
CSARLARTLYEQYF	TGCAGTGCTCGCCTAGCGAGAACCCTTTACGAGCAGTACTTC	TRBJ2-7	.	TRBV20-1	few
CASSQGTTRLSLSQETQYF	TGCGCCAGCAGTCAAGGAACAACCAGGCTAAGTCTATCCCAAGAGACCCAGTACTTC	TRBJ2-5	.	TRBV23-1	.
CASSQAAGLGGYTF	TGTGCCAGCAGCCAAGCCGCCGGGTTGGGGGGCTACACCTTC	TRBJ1-2	.	TRBV4-2	.
CASSQVSGQYYNEQFF	TGCGCCAGCAGCCAGGTCTCGGGACAGTACTACAATGAGCAGTTCTTC	TRBJ2-1	TRBD1	TRBV4-1	many